The entry below describes one T cell receptor beta chain. The V and J ends lost 6 bases and 0 bases, in that order; junction bases with no gene match: 7. This CDR3 contains 16 residues. The germline V gene encodes CDR1 MDHEN and CDR2 SYDVKM. This record comes from a study of T cell responses to AZD1222 COVID-19 vaccine. The data were produced by immunoSEQ multiplex PCR, yet TCRdb's version contains in-frame clones alone and is incomplete. The sample includes 34,000 or so clones, about 89% of them seen just once. The sample here was peripheral blood, taken on day 0 of AZD1222 vaccination. This TCR was sampled from an adult in good health. V and J are TRBV28 and TRBJ1-4; TRBD1 matches at 7 bases. The CDR3 DNA is TGTGCCAGCAGGGGACAGAAAGCTGCAACTAATGAAAAACTGTTTTTT. Translating gives CASRGQKAATNEKLFF. Full variable domain (missing parts from reference TRBV28 and TRBJ1-4): DVKVTQSSRYLVKRTGEKVFLECVQDMDHENMFWYRQDPGLGLRLIYFSYDVKMKEKGDIPEGYSVSREKKERFSLILESASTNQTSMYLCASRGQKAATNEKLFFGSGTQLSVL.